The rows below give T cell receptor beta chains drawn from one sample of a study of CD8 T cells in Susac syndrome. TCRdb reanalysed the immunoSEQ multiplex PCR reads using MiXCR and keeps one entry per CDR3 protein. The sample includes 100,000 to 150,000 distinct CDR3 sequences, approximately 93% seen only once; the top ten take less than 0.4%. The sample consisted of CD8+ T cells from PBMCs. These receptors came from a human donor with multiple sclerosis. Both conserved end residues are part of each CDR3. Each record gives: D gene, J gene, V gene, clone size, CDR3 DNA, CDR3 protein. A D gene is named only where the DNA matches it firmly. Size is stated for part of the rows, as once, few or many counts, or as a class when the clone is expanded.

d_gene: -
j_gene: TRBJ1-1
v_gene: TRBV12-3/TRBV12-4
abundance: -
CDR3nt: TGTGCCAGCAGTCCAGCGCTGAGGACTGAAGCTTTCTTT
CDR3aa: CASSPALRTEAFF

d_gene: -
j_gene: TRBJ1-1
v_gene: TRBV2
abundance: once
CDR3nt: TGTGCCAGCAGTGTTCGGGGGTTTGTGACTGAAGCTTTCTTT
CDR3aa: CASSVRGFVTEAFF

d_gene: TRBD2
j_gene: TRBJ2-3
v_gene: TRBV7-6
abundance: -
CDR3nt: TGTGCCAGCAGCTTAGTCCCAGGACTAGCGGGGGCCTCAGATACGCAGTATTTT
CDR3aa: CASSLVPGLAGASDTQYF

d_gene: -
j_gene: TRBJ1-3
v_gene: TRBV2
abundance: once
CDR3nt: TGTGCCAGCAGTGACGTCTCTGGAAACACCATATATTTT
CDR3aa: CASSDVSGNTIYF

d_gene: -
j_gene: TRBJ2-5
v_gene: TRBV27
abundance: -
CDR3nt: TGTGCCAGCAGTTTGGTTCAGGGCGGCCGAGAGACCCAGTACTTC
CDR3aa: CASSLVQGGRETQYF

d_gene: TRBD1
j_gene: TRBJ1-2
v_gene: TRBV7-9
abundance: -
CDR3nt: TGTGCCAGCACCGGGGGACAGAACTATGGCTACACCTTC
CDR3aa: CASTGGQNYGYTF

d_gene: -
j_gene: TRBJ2-2
v_gene: TRBV24-1
abundance: -
CDR3nt: TGTGCCACCAGTGCCGACACCGGGGAGCTGTTTTTT
CDR3aa: CATSADTGELFF

d_gene: -
j_gene: TRBJ1-5
v_gene: TRBV7-2
abundance: -
CDR3nt: TGTGCCAGCAGCTTGAATGGGGGGCTCAATCAGCCCCAGCATTTT
CDR3aa: CASSLNGGLNQPQHF

d_gene: TRBD1
j_gene: TRBJ2-5
v_gene: TRBV5-5
abundance: once
CDR3nt: TGTGCCAGCAGCCCCGGGACAGGGATTTTGGAGACCCAGTACTTC
CDR3aa: CASSPGTGILETQYF

d_gene: TRBD1
j_gene: TRBJ2-7
v_gene: TRBV9
abundance: once
CDR3nt: TGTGCCAGCAGTTTGGGACAGACTGACTACGAGCAGTACTTC
CDR3aa: CASSLGQTDYEQYF

d_gene: TRBD2
j_gene: TRBJ2-7
v_gene: TRBV6-1
abundance: -
CDR3nt: TGTGCCAGCAGTGAGACGATTCAAGCGGGGTACGAGCAGTACTTC
CDR3aa: CASSETIQAGYEQYF

d_gene: -
j_gene: TRBJ1-2
v_gene: TRBV20-1
abundance: -
CDR3nt: TGCAGTGCTAGAAGGACAGAAGCTAACTATGGCTACACCTTC
CDR3aa: CSARRTEANYGYTF

d_gene: -
j_gene: TRBJ2-5
v_gene: TRBV7-7
abundance: -
CDR3nt: TGTGCCAGCAGCTTAGAACAGGGTAGGATGGAGACCCAGTACTTC
CDR3aa: CASSLEQGRMETQYF

d_gene: -
j_gene: TRBJ2-1
v_gene: TRBV24-1
abundance: -
CDR3nt: TGTGCCACCAGTGGCCTAGCTCTGCCGCTAGAGCAGTTCTTC
CDR3aa: CATSGLALPLEQFF

d_gene: -
j_gene: TRBJ2-5
v_gene: TRBV23-1
abundance: -
CDR3nt: TGCGCCAGCAGTCATGACGACGGCCAAGAGACCCAGTACTTC
CDR3aa: CASSHDDGQETQYF

d_gene: TRBD1
j_gene: TRBJ2-7
v_gene: TRBV5-1
abundance: once
CDR3nt: TGCGCCAGCAGCCCGGGAACAGGGGCTAGGGACGAGCAGTACTTC
CDR3aa: CASSPGTGARDEQYF

d_gene: TRBD2
j_gene: TRBJ2-1
v_gene: TRBV7-9
abundance: -
CDR3nt: TGTGCCAGCAGGGGACTAGCGGGGCCCGACCATTACAATGAGCAGTTCTTC
CDR3aa: CASRGLAGPDHYNEQFF

d_gene: -
j_gene: TRBJ1-1
v_gene: TRBV28
abundance: once
CDR3nt: TGTGCCAGCAAACCGGGGTGGGGCACTGAAGCTTTCTTT
CDR3aa: CASKPGWGTEAFF

d_gene: -
j_gene: TRBJ2-3
v_gene: TRBV7-9
abundance: -
CDR3nt: TGTGCCAGCAGCTTAGAGGGCCTAGAAGATACGCAGTATTTT
CDR3aa: CASSLEGLEDTQYF

d_gene: TRBD2
j_gene: TRBJ2-1
v_gene: TRBV9
abundance: -
CDR3nt: TGTGCCAGCAGCGGGACCGGGACTAGCCGCAGCAATGAGCAGTTCTTC
CDR3aa: CASSGTGTSRSNEQFF

d_gene: TRBD2
j_gene: TRBJ2-1
v_gene: TRBV6-5
abundance: -
CDR3nt: TGTGCCAGCAGTCCCAGCGGGAGTAACTACAATGAGCAGTTCTTC
CDR3aa: CASSPSGSNYNEQFF

d_gene: -
j_gene: TRBJ1-5
v_gene: TRBV28
abundance: -
CDR3nt: TGTGCCAGCAGTCCTAAGACACCCAGCGGCAATCAGCCCCAGCATTTT
CDR3aa: CASSPKTPSGNQPQHF

d_gene: TRBD1
j_gene: TRBJ2-1
v_gene: TRBV9
abundance: -
CDR3nt: TGTGCCAGCAGCGTACCCCGACAGGGGTCGGGCAATGAGCAGTTCTTC
CDR3aa: CASSVPRQGSGNEQFF

d_gene: TRBD2
j_gene: TRBJ2-3
v_gene: TRBV19
abundance: -
CDR3nt: TGTGCCAGTAGTCCCCCCTTGACTAGCGGGAGGAGGGATACGCAGTATTTT
CDR3aa: CASSPPLTSGRRDTQYF

d_gene: TRBD1
j_gene: TRBJ1-1
v_gene: TRBV5-1
abundance: -
CDR3nt: TGCGCCAGCAGCTTCGAAGGTGGGTCCAGGGGGCTGACTGAAGCTTTCTTT
CDR3aa: CASSFEGGSRGLTEAFF

d_gene: TRBD2
j_gene: TRBJ2-4
v_gene: TRBV4-1
abundance: once
CDR3nt: TGCGCCAGCAGCTCATTGGGACTAGCGGAGACAAACATTCAGTACTTC
CDR3aa: CASSSLGLAETNIQYF

d_gene: -
j_gene: TRBJ2-5
v_gene: TRBV28
abundance: -
CDR3nt: TGTGCCAGCAGTCCGGTCGGACAGCCACAAGAGACCCAGTACTTC
CDR3aa: CASSPVGQPQETQYF